This TCR beta chain was profiled in a study of cytomegalovirus exposure and HLA in healthy donors. Study details: Earlier sequencing of 150 million to 200 million T cells yielded 120 million or so unique TCR beta sequences. Study-level results: One cluster of highly shared sequence variants probably arose as a sequencing artifact. Relative to the roughly 640-donor mean, N-insertions were reportedly fewer in an Asian-associated ancestry cluster in a later analysis. As a later analysis revealed, the rate of TCR association differed by HLA locus, with DRB1 most and HLA-C fewest.

The study ran its PCR with 60 Vbeta and 13 Jbeta primers. TCRdb's table, derived via immunoSEQ multiplex PCR, lists solely in-frame clones and lacks some. The sample features approximately 140,000 clones, with around 1.7% in its top ten. For this clone: Its matching antigen is unknown.

The clonotype originates from a woman aged 45-65 years in good health and CMV-seronegative. The sample taken for sequencing was PBMCs.

The CDR3 sequence: CASSFRGIQPQHF. CDR3 coding DNA: TGTGCCAGCAGTTTTAGAGGGATTCAGCCCCAGCATTTT. This chain connects TRBV28 to TRBJ1-5; D ambiguous. The CDR3 consists of 13 residues. V was pared by 3 bases and J by 6 bases, with 9 bases between. CDR1 and CDR2 (germline): MDHEN, SYDVKM.